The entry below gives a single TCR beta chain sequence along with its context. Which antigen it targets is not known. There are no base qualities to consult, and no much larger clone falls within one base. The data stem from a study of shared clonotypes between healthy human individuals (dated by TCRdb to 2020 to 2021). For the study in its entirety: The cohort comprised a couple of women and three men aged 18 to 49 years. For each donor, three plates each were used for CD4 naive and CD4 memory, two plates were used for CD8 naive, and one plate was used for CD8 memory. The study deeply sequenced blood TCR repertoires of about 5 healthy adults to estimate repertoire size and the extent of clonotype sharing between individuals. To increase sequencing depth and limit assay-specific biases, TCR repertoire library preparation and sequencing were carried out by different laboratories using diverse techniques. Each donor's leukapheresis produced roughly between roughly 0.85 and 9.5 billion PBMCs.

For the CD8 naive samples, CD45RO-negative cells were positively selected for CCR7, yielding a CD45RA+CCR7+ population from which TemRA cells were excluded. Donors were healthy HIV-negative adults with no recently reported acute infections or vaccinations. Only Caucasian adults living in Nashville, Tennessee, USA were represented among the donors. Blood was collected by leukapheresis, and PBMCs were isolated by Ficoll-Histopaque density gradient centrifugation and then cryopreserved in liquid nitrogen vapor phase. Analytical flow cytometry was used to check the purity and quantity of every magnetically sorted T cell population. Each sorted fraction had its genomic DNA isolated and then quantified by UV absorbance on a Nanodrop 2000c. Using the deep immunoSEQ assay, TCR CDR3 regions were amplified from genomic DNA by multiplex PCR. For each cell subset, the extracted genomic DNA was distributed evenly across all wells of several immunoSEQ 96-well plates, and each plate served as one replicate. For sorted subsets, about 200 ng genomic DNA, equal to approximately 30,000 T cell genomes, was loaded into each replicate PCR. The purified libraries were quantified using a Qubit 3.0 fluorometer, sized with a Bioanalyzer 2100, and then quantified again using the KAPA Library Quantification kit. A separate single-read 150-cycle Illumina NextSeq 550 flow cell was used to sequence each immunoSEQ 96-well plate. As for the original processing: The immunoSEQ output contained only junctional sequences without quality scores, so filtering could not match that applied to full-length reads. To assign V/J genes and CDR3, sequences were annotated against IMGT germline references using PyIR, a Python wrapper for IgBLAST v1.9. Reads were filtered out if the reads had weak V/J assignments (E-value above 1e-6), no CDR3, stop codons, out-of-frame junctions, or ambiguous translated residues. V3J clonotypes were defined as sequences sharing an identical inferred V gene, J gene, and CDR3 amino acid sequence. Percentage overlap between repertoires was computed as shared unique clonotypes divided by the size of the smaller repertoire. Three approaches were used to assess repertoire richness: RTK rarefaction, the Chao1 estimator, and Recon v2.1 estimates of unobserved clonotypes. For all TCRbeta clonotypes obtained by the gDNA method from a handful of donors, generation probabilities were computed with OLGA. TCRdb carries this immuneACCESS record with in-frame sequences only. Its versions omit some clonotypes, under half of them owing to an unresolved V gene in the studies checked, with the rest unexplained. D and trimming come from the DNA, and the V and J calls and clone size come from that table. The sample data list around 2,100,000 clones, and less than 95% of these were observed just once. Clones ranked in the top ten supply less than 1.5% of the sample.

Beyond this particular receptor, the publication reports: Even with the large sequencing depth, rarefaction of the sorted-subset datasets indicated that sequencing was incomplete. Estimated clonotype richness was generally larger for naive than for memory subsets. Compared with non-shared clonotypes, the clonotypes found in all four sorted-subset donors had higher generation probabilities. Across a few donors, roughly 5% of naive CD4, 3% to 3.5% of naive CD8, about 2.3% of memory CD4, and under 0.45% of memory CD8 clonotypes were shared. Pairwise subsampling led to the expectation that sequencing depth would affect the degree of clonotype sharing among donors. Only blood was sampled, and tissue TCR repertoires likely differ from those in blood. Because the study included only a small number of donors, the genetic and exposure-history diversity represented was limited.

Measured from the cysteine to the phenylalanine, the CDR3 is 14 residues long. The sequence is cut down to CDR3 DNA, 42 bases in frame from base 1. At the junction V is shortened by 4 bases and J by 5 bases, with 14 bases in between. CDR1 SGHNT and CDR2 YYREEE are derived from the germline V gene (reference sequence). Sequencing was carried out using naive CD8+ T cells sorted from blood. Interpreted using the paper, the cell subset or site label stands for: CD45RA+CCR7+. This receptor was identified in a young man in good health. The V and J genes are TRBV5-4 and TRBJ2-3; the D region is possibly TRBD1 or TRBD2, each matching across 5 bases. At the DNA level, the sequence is TGTGCCAGCAGCCCGGGGCCCCTTCAAGATACGCAGTATTTT. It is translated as CASSPGPLQDTQYF.